This T cell receptor beta chain is drawn from a study of low-dose radiotherapy and immunotherapy resistance in tumors. The wider study: Participants in Cohort 2 were given 1 Gy per fraction every two weeks, for 13 Gy over 26 weeks. Intravenous cyclophosphamide at 200 mg/m2 preceded radiation and immunotherapy by one day, every two weeks.

Time point in this sample: after trial treatment. Stated treatment: LDRT plus nivolumab, ipilimumab, low-dose cyclophosphamide and aspirin (RACIN trial). This clonotype was picked up a small number of times. First-strand cDNA used TRAV- and TRBV-specific primers, covering alpha and beta chains. Amplification of TCRs used a constant-region primer and V-primer adapter for roughly 21 PCR cycles. MiXCR was run by TCRdb on the reads, yielding one entry per CDR3 protein. The profile shows about 80,000 distinct CDR3 sequences, less than 20% of them singletons. Per germline, CDR1 MNHEY and CDR2 SMNVEV (reference sequence). The CDR3 is 12 amino acids. V was clipped by 6 bases and J by 6 bases, with 8 bases between them.

Sequences were derived from PBMCs, sampled after low-dose radiotherapy plus immunotherapy. V and J are TRBV27 and TRBJ2-2, with a tentative D call TRBD2 (6 bases). The receptor was derived from a male donor with prostate cancer. In DNA form, the CDR3 reads TGTGCCAGCAGCAGGGAGGCCGGGGAGCTGTTTTTT. Its translation: CASSREAGELFF.